Sequencing of this T cell receptor (beta chain) was carried out in a study of T cells in Graves' hyperthyroidism and ophthalmopathy. Using RNA transcripts as the source, TCR beta CDR3 regions were amplified. The study used the HTBI primer set for a first-round RT-PCR of the TCR CDR3. TCRdb ran MiXCR on the multiplex PCR reads and lists one entry per CDR3 protein. The data contain about 600,000 distinct CDR3 sequences, roughly 16% of them singletons. This clonotype was seen repeatedly, ten times or more. Its specificity is not known. Germline-derived CDR1 and CDR2 are DFQATT and SNEGSKA (reference sequence). V shed 3 bases, J shed 9 bases, and the junction held 8 bases outside the gene matches. The CDR3 totals 15 residues. Study-wide points: Ophthalmopathy was predicted by the model a median of roughly 6.6 months ahead of onset. Clonotypes that were expanded in thyroid above 0.001 mostly appeared in blood too.

The sequence came from a woman aged 35 to 49 with Graves' ophthalmopathy. This sequence joins TRBV20-1 and TRBJ2-1, with 13 bases identical to TRBD2. The specimen was blood. The CDR3 DNA reads TGCAGTGCTAGCCTGCGGACTAGCGGGAGAGGTGAGCAGTTCTTC. This sequence encodes CSASLRTSGRGEQFF.